This TCR beta chain is drawn from a study of OX40 agonist ivuxolimab in advanced cancers. Whole-study findings and limits: The authors did not determine the antigen specificity of the expanded peripheral T cells.

The method was immunoSEQ multiplex PCR; TCRdb's version includes in-frame clones alone and lacks a portion of them. Of tens of thousands of clones in the sample, around 85% are singletons; the top ten hold 2.4%. The CDR3 spans 15 residues. The V end lost 0 bases, the J end lost 2 bases, and 10 bases lay between the germline ends. Germline CDR1 and CDR2: LNHNV and YYDKDF (reference sequence). With regard to this clone: The antigen is undetermined.

Baseline was the first blood sampling point, followed by cycle 4 day 1 and cycle 7 day 1. The TCR sequence derives from an adult with an advanced solid tumor such as melanoma, head and neck, liver or kidney cancer. The sample consisted of CD4+ or CD8+ T cells sorted from blood, taken in a trial of the OX40 agonist ivuxolimab. The chain carries TRBV15 and TRBJ1-2; the D gene is possibly TRBD1 (6 bases). The CDR3 nucleotides read TGTGCCACCAGCAGAGAGGGGGCGGGGAACTATGGCTACACCTTC. It yields the protein CATSREGAGNYGYTF.